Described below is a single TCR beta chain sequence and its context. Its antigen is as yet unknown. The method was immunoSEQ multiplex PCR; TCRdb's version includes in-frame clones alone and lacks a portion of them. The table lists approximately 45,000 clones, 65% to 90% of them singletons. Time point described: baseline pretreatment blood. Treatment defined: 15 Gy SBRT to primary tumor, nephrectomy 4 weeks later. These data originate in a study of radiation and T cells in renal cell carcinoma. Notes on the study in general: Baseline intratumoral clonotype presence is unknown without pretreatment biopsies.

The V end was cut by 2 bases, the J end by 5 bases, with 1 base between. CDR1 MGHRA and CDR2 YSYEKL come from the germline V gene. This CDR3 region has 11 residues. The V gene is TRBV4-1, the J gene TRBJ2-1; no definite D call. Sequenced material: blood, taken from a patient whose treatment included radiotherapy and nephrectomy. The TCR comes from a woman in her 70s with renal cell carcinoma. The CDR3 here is CASSQNNEQFF. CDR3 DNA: TGCGCCAGCAGCCAAAACAATGAGCAGTTCTTC.